The 27 T cell receptor beta chains listed next were all sequenced from one sample in a study of T cell clusters in autoimmune cytopenias. TRB rearrangements were amplified by touch-down multiplex PCR with mixed TRB-A/B primers. Using the multiplex PCR reads, TCRdb records one entry per CDR3 protein without DNA. The sample totals about 2,000 distinct CDR3 sequences; its top ten clones hold approximately 53%. Some 38,000 genome equivalents of blood DNA were amplified for TRB. Specimen: peripheral blood. These receptors all stem from a human donor with an autoimmune cytopenia or autoimmune hepatitis (not recorded which).

By frequency, this clonotype registers medium-sized (0.01 to 0.1%). This chain's CDR3 is CASSYRFGRTQYF. V and J are TRBV5-4 and TRBJ2-5. Germline values: CDR1 SGHNT, CDR2 YYREEE (reference sequence). The CDR3 length is 13 residues.

Its frequency marks this clonotype as medium-sized. This chain uses TRBV6-1 with TRBJ1-5. The germline gives CDR1 MNHNS, CDR2 SASEGT. CDR3 size: 14 residues. The CDR3 is CASSEANSNQPQHF.

Its frequency marks this clonotype as medium-sized. The V gene is TRBV19, the J gene TRBJ1-3. Germline values: CDR1 LNHDA, CDR2 SQIVND (reference sequence). This CDR3 contains 13 residues. The CDR3 sequence is CASSRAPTRTIYF.

This clonotype is identified as medium-sized from frequency. The V call is TRBV6-4, the J call TRBJ2-1. CDR3 size: 16 residues. Per the germline V gene, CDR1 is MRHNA and CDR2 is SNTAGT. Here the CDR3 reads CASSSQDQSSYNEQFF.

This chain links TRBV7-9 with TRBJ1-3. Germline loops: CDR1 SEHNR, CDR2 FQNEAQ (reference sequence). The CDR3 covers 14 residues. The chain's CDR3 is CASSLGVTGNTIYF.

This clonotype is identified as medium-sized from frequency. J is TRBJ1-4 and V is TRBV5-6. The CDR3 covers 17 residues. Germline CDR1 reads SGHDT; CDR2 reads YYEEEE. The CDR3: CASSSPTTLATNEKLFF. The full variable domain, rest sourced from reference TRBV5-6 and TRBJ1-4, is DAGVTQSPTHLIKTRGQQVTLRCSPKSGHDTVSWYQQALGQGPQFIFQYYEEEERQRGNFPDRFSGHQFPNYSSELNVNALLLGDSALYLCASSSPTTLATNEKLFFGSGTQLSVL.

This clonotype counts as medium-sized by frequency. The genes are TRBV18 and TRBJ2-3; TCRdb calls TRBD1, which cannot be checked without DNA. The CDR3 totals 15 residues. The germline CDR1 and CDR2 sequences are KGHSH and LQKENI. CDR3 sequence: CASSPPSQGSDTQYF.

In terms of frequency, this clonotype is medium-sized. The chain recombines TRBV6-6 with TRBJ1-2; TCRdb indicates TRBD1, and absent DNA this call remains unverified. CDR1 is MNHNY and CDR2 is SVGAGI in the germline V gene (reference sequence). This CDR3 region has 14 residues. CDR3 sequence: CASTPDRGFYGYTF.

According to its frequency, this clonotype is medium-sized. The gene calls are TRBV5-4 and TRBJ2-5; absent DNA, TCRdb's TRBD2 call cannot be checked. The CDR3 runs 12 residues. The germline CDR1 and CDR2 sequences are SGHNT and YYREEE (reference sequence). CDR3 loop: CASSPRGETQYF.

Frequency places this clonotype as medium-sized. The V call is TRBV5-6, the J call TRBJ1-5. Germline loops: CDR1 SGHDT, CDR2 YYEEEE. CDR3 length equals 11 residues. The CDR3: CASSLTKPQHF.

This clonotype counts as large (0.1 to 1%) by frequency. The rearrangement links TRBV19 to TRBJ2-5; TCRdb reports TRBD2, a call that lacks DNA to check it against. Per germline, CDR1 LNHDA and CDR2 SQIVND (reference sequence). This CDR3 has 12 amino acids. The CDR3 region is CATRQSGETQYF. The full variable domain, in which reference TRBV19 and TRBJ2-5 provide the parts outside the CDR3, is DGGITQSPKYLFRKEGQNVTLSCEQNLNHDAMYWYRQDPGQGLRLIYYSQIVNDFQKGDIAEGYSVSREKKESFPLTVTSAQKNPTAFYLCATRQSGETQYFGPGTRLLVL.

This clonotype is deemed medium-sized (0.01 to 0.1%) by its frequency. This chain links TRBV27 with TRBJ1-5; TCRdb calls TRBD1, which cannot be checked without DNA. This CDR3 is 14 amino acids long. Germline loops: CDR1 MNHEY, CDR2 SMNVEV (reference sequence). The CDR3 is CASSWTGGVQPQHF.

Judged by frequency, this clonotype is medium-sized (0.01 to 0.1%). The V gene is TRBV6-1, the J gene TRBJ2-5; TCRdb calls TRBD2, which cannot be checked without DNA. The CDR3 extends over 14 amino acids. Germline CDR1 MNHNS, CDR2 SASEGT. CDR3: CASSERVEGETQYF.

This clonotype shows up as medium-sized by frequency. The gene calls are TRBV12-3 or TRBV12-4 and TRBJ1-2. CDR3 length: 14 residues. This CDR3 reads CASSLETANYGYTF.

Frequency places this clonotype as medium-sized. The V call is TRBV29-1, the J call TRBJ2-5; checking the TCRdb D call of TRBD2 is not possible without DNA. CDR3 length equals 13 residues. CDR1 is SQVTM, CDR2 ANQGSEA, per germline. Here the CDR3 reads CSVRRGGRETQYF. Combining the CDR3 with reference TRBV29-1 and TRBJ2-5 gives the whole variable domain SAVISQKPSRDICQRGTSLTIQCQVDSQVTMMFWYRQQPGQSLTLIATANQGSEATYESGFVIDKFPISRPNLTFSTLTVSNMSPEDSSIYLCSVRRGGRETQYFGPGTRLLVL.

In terms of frequency, this clonotype is medium-sized. The rearrangement uses TRBV6-5 and TRBJ1-4. Germline CDR1 reads MNHEY; CDR2 reads SVGAGI. This CDR3 spans 13 amino acids. This CDR3 reads CASSEVMAEKLFF.

The chain is built from TRBV13 and TRBJ1-1; TCRdb's D gene call, TRBD1, goes unchecked for lack of DNA. CDR1 is PRHDT and CDR2 is FYEKMQ in the germline V gene (reference sequence). The CDR3 is 15 amino acids. The CDR3: CASSPRGGRNTEAFF.

V is TRBV20-1 and J is TRBJ1-1. The CDR3 length is 11 residues. Germline V gene sequence: CDR1 DFQATT, CDR2 SNEGSKA (reference sequence). CDR3 region: CSASGQTGAFF.

The chain uses TRBV7-9 and TRBJ1-6; TCRdb selects TRBD1, and the lack of DNA leaves this call unchecked. This CDR3 is 14 amino acids long. Germline V gene sequence: CDR1 SEHNR, CDR2 FQNEAQ (reference sequence). CDR3 residues: CASSLFDSNSPLHF.

In terms of frequency, this clonotype is medium-sized (0.01 to 0.1%). V usage is TRBV12-3 or TRBV12-4 and J usage is TRBJ2-2. The CDR3 is 15 residues long. The CDR3 sequence: CASSLEASNTGELFF.

CDR3 loop: CASSLLALPQETQYF. The chain couples TRBV5-1 to TRBJ2-7; TCRdb's D call of TRBD2 is untestable without DNA. Per germline, CDR1 SGHRS and CDR2 YFSETQ. The CDR3 extends over 15 amino acids.

The gene calls are TRBV7-9 and TRBJ2-5; the TCRdb D gene call, TRBD2, has no DNA to confirm it. Germline loops: CDR1 SEHNR, CDR2 FQNEAQ (reference sequence). The CDR3 is 15 amino acids. The CDR3 is CASSFGTAYQETQYF.

Considering frequency, this clonotype is medium-sized. The gene calls are TRBV7-9 and TRBJ2-2; the TRBD1 assignment by TCRdb is unverifiable without DNA. The CDR3 length is 15 residues. Germline assignment: CDR1 SEHNR and CDR2 FQNEAQ (reference sequence). The CDR3 protein is CASSPWGRNTGELFF.

Its frequency marks this clonotype as medium-sized. The chain combines TRBV6-6 with TRBJ2-5. The CDR3 is 14 amino acids. Germline-derived CDR1 and CDR2 are MNHNY and SVGAGI (reference sequence). CDR3 residues: CASKVRGIQETQYF.

The chain links TRBV12-3 or TRBV12-4 to TRBJ1-1. This CDR3 has 13 residues. CDR3 loop: CASRGHLNTEAFF.

Measured by frequency, this clonotype is large (0.1 to 1%). This chain uses TRBV29-1 with TRBJ1-2; as DNA is missing, the TRBD1 call by TCRdb cannot be tested. This CDR3 has 13 residues. The germline V gene encodes CDR1 SQVTM and CDR2 ANQGSEA. CDR3 residues: CSVSEDRMGGYTF.

V is TRBV20-1 and J is TRBJ2-2. CDR3 size: 11 residues. CDR1 and CDR2 from the germline V gene are DFQATT and SNEGSKA (reference sequence). This chain's CDR3 is CSAVWTGELFF.